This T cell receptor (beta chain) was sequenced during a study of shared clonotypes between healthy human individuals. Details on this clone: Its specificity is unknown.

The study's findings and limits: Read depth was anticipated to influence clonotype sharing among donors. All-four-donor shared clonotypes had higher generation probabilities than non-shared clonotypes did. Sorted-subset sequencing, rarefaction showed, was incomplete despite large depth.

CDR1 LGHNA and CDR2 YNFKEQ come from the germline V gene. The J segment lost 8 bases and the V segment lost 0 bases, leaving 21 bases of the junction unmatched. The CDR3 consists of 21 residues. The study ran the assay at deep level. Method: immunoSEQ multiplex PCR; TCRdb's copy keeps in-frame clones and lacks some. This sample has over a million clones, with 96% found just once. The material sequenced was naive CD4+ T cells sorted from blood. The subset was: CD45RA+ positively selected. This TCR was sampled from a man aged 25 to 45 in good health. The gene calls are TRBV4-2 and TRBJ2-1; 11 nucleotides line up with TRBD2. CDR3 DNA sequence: TGTGCCAGCAGCCAAGAAGGAAGGGTAGCGGGAGGGCCGGAGATGATCGATGAGCAGTTCTTC. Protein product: CASSQEGRVAGGPEMIDEQFF.